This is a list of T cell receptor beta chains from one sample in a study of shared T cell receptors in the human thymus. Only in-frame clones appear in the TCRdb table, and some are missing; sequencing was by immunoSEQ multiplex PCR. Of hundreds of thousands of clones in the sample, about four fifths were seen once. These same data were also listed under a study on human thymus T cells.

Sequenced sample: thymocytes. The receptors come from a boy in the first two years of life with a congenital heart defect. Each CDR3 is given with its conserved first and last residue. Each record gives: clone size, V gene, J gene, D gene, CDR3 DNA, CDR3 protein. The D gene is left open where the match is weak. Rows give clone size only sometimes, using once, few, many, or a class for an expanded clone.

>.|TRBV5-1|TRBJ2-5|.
TGCGCCAGCAGCTTGAAGGCAGGAACAGAGACCCAGTACTTC
CASSLKAGTETQYF
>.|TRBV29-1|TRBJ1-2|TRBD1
TGCAGCGTGGGACCTGACAGGGGGTTAGATGGCTACACCTTC
CSVGPDRGLDGYTF
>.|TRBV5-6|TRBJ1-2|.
TGTGCCAGCAGCTTGGTGAAGGGAGAGTGTTGGTGTGGCTACACCTTC
CASSLVKGECWCGYTF
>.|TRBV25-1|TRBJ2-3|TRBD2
TGTGCCAGCAGTACTAGCGGAAGCACAGATACGCAGTATTTT
CASSTSGSTDTQYF
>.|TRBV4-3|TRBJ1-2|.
TGCGCCAGCAGCCAAGGGACTGTGCCGGGAGGCAACTATGGCTACACCTTC
CASSQGTVPGGNYGYTF
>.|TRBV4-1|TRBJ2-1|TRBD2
TGCGCCAGCAGCCAAGATTCAGCGGGAGGGCCCGATGAGCAGTTCTTC
CASSQDSAGGPDEQFF
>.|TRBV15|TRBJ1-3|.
TGTGCCACCAGCAGAGGGGCCCAGGGGACAAACTCTGGAAACACCATATATTTT
CATSRGAQGTNSGNTIYF
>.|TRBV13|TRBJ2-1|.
TGTGCCAGCAGCTTAACTACGCGGTTGGGTGAGCAGTTCTTC
CASSLTTRLGEQFF
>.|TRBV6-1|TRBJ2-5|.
TGTGCCAGCAGGCGTCTTGGCGGCCAAGAGACCCAGTACTTC
CASRRLGGQETQYF
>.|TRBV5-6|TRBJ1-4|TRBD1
TGTGCCAGCAGCTATGGGGGACAGGGTGAAAAACTGTTTTTT
CASSYGGQGEKLFF
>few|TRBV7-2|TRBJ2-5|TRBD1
TGTGCCAGCAGCTTAGACAGGGGATTCGAGACCCAGTACTTC
CASSLDRGFETQYF
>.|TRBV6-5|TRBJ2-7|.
TGTGCCAGCAGATCCCGGGACGGGGGTTACGAGCAGTACTTC
CASRSRDGGYEQYF
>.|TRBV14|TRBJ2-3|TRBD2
TGTGCCAGCAGCCAAGATATCACTAGCGGATACACAGATACGCAGTATTTT
CASSQDITSGYTDTQYF
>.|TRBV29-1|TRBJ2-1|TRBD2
TGCAGCGTTGAAGATGTGACTAGCGGGAGTTACAATGAGCAGTTCTTC
CSVEDVTSGSYNEQFF
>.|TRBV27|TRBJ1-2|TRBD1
TGTGCCAGCAGTGGTGGGACAGGCCCTTATGGCTACACCTTC
CASSGGTGPYGYTF
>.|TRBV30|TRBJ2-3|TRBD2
TGTGCCTGGATCTCTAAGCGGGAGGGCAGCGATACGCAGTATTTT
CAWISKREGSDTQYF
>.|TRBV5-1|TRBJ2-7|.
TGCGCCAGCAGTTCGGGCCTTTGGAGGGGAATTATCTCCTACGAGCAGTACTTC
CASSSGLWRGIISYEQYF
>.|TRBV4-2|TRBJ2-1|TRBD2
TGTGCCAGCAGCCACGCTAGCGGGGTCTACAATGAGCAGTTCTTC
CASSHASGVYNEQFF
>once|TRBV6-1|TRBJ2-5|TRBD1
TGTGCCAGCAGTGTCAACAGGGGGCGTGGGGGAGAGACCCAGTACTTC
CASSVNRGRGGETQYF
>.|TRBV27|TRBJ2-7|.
TGTGCCAGCAGCCGGGTATACGGGTCCGAGCAGTACTTC
CASSRVYGSEQYF
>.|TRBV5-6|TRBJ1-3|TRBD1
TGTGCCAGCAGAGGGGGCAACGGAAACACCATATATTTT
CASRGGNGNTIYF
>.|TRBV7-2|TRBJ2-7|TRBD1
TGTGCCAGCAGCTTCCGGGACAGGGCCCCCTACGAGCAGTACTTC
CASSFRDRAPYEQYF
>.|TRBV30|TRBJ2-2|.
TGTGCCTGGAGGGAGTCACCCCGGCGGAACACCGGGGAGCTGTTTTTT
CAWRESPRRNTGELFF
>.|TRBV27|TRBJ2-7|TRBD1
TGTGCCAGCAGCGCGGGGCGGGACAGGAACTACGAGCAGTACTTC
CASSAGRDRNYEQYF
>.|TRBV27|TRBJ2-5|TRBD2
TGTGCCAGCAGTAGGGGCGGGAGGGAGACCCAGTACTTC
CASSRGGRETQYF
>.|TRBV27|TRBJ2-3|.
TGTGCCAGCAGTTTATGCCTAGGGAGTAGCACAGATACGCAGTATTTT
CASSLCLGSSTDTQYF
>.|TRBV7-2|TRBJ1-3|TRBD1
TGTGCCAGCAGCTTAATTCTCGGACAGGGCAGGGGAAACACCATATATTTT
CASSLILGQGRGNTIYF
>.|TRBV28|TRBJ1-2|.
TGTGCCAGCAGTTTACGCGACAGAGATGGCTACACCTTC
CASSLRDRDGYTF
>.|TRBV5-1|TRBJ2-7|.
TGCGCCAGCAGCTTGGGAGGGGGACCCCTCTACGAGCAGTACTTC
CASSLGGGPLYEQYF
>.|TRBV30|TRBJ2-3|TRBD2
TGTGCCTGGAGTATCCGACTAGCGGGCCTTCCCCCAGATACGCAGTATTTT
CAWSIRLAGLPPDTQYF
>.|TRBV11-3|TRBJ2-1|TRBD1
TGTGCCAGCAGTCCAGGGGGCCTCTACTACAATGAGCAGTTCTTC
CASSPGGLYYNEQFF
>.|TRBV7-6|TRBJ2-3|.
TGTGCCAGCAGCCCACAGATTACAGATACGTGGCAGTATTTT
CASSPQITDTWQYF
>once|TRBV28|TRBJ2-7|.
TGTGCCAGCGATGGGCAGCTCTCCTACGAGCAGTACTTC
CASDGQLSYEQYF
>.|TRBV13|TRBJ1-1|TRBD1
TGTGCCAGCAGCTCCAACAGGGGCGACACTGAAGCTTTCTTT
CASSSNRGDTEAFF
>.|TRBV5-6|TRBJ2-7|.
TGTGCCAGCAGCACCGCAGGGGGGATCTACGAGCAGTACTTC
CASSTAGGIYEQYF
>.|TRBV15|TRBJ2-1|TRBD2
TGTGCCACCAGCAGAGTCAGGGCTAGCGGGAGTGGGAATGAGCAGTTCTTC
CATSRVRASGSGNEQFF
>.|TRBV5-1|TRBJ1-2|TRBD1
TGCGCCAGCAGCTTGAAGAGCACGGGACAGAAGGGACCATTCTATGGCTACACCTTC
CASSLKSTGQKGPFYGYTF
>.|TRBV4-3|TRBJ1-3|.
TGCGCCAGCAGCCCGCAGGGACACTCTGGAAACACCATATATTTT
CASSPQGHSGNTIYF
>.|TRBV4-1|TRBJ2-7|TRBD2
TGCGCCAGCAGCCCAAGGTGGCTAGCGGGAGGGGGCGAGCAGTACTTC
CASSPRWLAGGGEQYF
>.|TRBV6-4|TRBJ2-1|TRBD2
TGTGCCAGCAGAGCCTCCGGGACTAGTCTCAATGAGCAGTTCTTC
CASRASGTSLNEQFF
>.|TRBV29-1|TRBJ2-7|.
TGCAGCGGCCGGGACTCCCCCTACGAGCAGTACTTC
CSGRDSPYEQYF
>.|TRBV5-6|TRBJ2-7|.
TGTGCCAGCAGCTTGGATTTTTCAGGGTCCCACGAGCAGTACTTC
CASSLDFSGSHEQYF
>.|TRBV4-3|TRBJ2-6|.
TGCGCCAGCAGCCATACAGGGCTACGCGGGGCCAACGTCCTGACTTTC
CASSHTGLRGANVLTF
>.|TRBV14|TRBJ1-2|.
TGTGCCAGCAGCCAAGATAAGAAGCCGTCCTATGGCTACACCTTC
CASSQDKKPSYGYTF
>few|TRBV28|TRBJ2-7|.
TGTGCCAGCAGCCTTCTCAAGGGGCGGAACTACGAGCAGTACTTC
CASSLLKGRNYEQYF
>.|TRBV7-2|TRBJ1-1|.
TGTGCCAGCAGCTTACGGAGTCCCACACCTAGCCGGGGCACTGAAGCTTTCTTT
CASSLRSPTPSRGTEAFF